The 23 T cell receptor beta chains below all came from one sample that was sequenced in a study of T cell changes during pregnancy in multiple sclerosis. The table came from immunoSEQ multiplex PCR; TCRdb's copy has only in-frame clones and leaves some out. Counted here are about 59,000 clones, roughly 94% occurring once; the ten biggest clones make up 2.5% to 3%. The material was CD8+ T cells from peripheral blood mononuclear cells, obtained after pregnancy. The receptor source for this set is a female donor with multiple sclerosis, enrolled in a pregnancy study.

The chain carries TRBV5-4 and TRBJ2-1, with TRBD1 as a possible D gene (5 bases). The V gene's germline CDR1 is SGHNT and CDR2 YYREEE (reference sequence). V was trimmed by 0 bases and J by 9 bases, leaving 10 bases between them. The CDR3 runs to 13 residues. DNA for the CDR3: TGTGCCAGCAGCTTGGCCTCTGGGGCTGAGCAGTTCTTC. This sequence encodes CASSLASGAEQFF.

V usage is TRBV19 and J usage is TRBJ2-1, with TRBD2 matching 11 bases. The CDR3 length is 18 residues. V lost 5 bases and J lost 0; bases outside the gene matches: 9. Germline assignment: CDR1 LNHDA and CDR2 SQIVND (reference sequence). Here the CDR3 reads CASSVLGLAASSYNEQFF. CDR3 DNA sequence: TGTGCCAGTAGTGTTCTGGGACTAGCGGCAAGCTCCTACAATGAGCAGTTCTTC.

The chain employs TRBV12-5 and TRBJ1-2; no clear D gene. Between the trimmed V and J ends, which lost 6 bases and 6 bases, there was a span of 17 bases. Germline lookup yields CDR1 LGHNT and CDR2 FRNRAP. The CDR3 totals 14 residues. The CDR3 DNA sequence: TGTGCTAGTGGGCCCGTCGAGGGTTTCGATGGCTACACCTTC. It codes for CASGPVEGFDGYTF. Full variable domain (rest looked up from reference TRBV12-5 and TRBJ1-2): DARVTQTPRHKVTEMGQEVTMRCQPILGHNTVFWYRQTMMQGLELLAYFRNRAPLDDSGMPKDRFSAEMPDATLATLKIQPSEPRDSAVYFCASGPVEGFDGYTFGSGTRLTVV.

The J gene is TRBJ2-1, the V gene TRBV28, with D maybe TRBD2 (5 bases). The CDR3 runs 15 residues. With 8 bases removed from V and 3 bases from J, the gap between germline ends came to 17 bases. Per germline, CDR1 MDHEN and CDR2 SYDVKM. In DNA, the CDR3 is TGTGCCAGCGCCTTCGACGGACGGGGCTACAATGAGCAGTTCTTC. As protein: CASAFDGRGYNEQFF. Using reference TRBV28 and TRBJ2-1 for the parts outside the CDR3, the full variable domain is DVKVTQSSRYLVKRTGEKVFLECVQDMDHENMFWYRQDPGLGLRLIYFSYDVKMKEKGDIPEGYSVSREKKERFSLILESASTNQTSMYLCASAFDGRGYNEQFFGPGTRLTVL.

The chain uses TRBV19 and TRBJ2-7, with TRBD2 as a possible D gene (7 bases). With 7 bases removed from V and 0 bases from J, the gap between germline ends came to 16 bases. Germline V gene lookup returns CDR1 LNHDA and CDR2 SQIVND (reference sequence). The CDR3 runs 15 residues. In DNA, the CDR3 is TGTGCCAGTACCTCTAGCGGCAGGGGCTCCTACGAGCAGTACTTC. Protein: CASTSSGRGSYEQYF.

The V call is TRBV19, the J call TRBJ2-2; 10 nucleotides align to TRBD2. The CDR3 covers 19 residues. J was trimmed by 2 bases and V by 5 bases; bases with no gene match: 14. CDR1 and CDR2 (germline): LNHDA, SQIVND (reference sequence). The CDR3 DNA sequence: TGTGCCAGTAGTTCTAGCGGGAGACTATGGGGTACAAACACCGGGGAGCTGTTTTTT. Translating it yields CASSSSGRLWGTNTGELFF.

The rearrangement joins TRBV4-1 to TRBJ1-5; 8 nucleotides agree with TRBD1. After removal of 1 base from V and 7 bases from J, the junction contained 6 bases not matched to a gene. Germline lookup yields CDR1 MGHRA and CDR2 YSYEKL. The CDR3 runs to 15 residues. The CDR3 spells CASSQGTGPGQPQHF. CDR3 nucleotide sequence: TGCGCCAGCAGCCAAGGGACAGGGCCGGGACAGCCCCAGCATTTT.

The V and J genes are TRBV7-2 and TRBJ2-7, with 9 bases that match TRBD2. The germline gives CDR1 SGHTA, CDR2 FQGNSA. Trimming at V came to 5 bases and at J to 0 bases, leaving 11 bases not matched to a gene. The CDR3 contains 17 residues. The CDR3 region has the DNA TGTGCCAGCAGCCAAGCGGGGGGAGCGGGAGTCTCCTACGAGCAGTACTTC. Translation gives CASSQAGGAGVSYEQYF.

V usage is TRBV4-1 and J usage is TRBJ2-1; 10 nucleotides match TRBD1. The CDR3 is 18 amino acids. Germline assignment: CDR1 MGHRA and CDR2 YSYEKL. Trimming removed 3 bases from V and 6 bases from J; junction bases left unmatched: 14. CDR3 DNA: TGCGCCAGCAGCCAGCAAGGGCCCGGGACAGGGGAGGTCAATGAGCAGTTCTTC. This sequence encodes CASSQQGPGTGEVNEQFF.

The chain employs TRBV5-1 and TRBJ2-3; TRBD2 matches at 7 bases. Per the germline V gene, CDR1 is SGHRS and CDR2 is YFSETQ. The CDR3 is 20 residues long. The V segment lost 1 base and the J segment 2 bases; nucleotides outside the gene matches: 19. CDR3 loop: CASSLLRGGSQWWNTDTQYF. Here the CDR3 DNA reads TGCGCCAGCAGCTTGCTACGCGGCGGGAGTCAATGGTGGAACACAGATACGCAGTATTTT.

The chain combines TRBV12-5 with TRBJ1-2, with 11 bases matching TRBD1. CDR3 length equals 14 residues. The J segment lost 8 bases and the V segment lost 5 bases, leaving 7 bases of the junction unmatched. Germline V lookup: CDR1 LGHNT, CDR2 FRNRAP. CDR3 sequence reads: CASGPGQGAQGYTF. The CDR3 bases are TGTGCTAGTGGTCCAGGACAGGGGGCACAGGGCTACACCTTC.

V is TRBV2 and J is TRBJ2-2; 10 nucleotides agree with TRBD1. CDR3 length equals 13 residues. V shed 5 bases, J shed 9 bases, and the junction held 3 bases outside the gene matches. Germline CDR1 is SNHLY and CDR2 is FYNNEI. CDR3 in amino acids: CASSYDRGRELFF. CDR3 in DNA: TGTGCCAGCAGTTACGACAGGGGGCGGGAGCTGTTTTTT.

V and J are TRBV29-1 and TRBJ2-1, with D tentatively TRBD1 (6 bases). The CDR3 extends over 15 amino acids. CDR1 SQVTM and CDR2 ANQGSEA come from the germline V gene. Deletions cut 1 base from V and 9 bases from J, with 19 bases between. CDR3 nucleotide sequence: TGCAGCGTTGAAGCCCCAGGACAGACTCTTGGTGAGCAGTTCTTC. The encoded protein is CSVEAPGQTLGEQFF.

The CDR3 nucleotides are TGTGCCAGCAGGGTACCGGGGGGGGACTATGGCTACACCTTC. Its protein product is CASRVPGGDYGYTF. V gene TRBV6-1 combines with J gene TRBJ1-2; perhaps TRBD1 as D (5 bases). The length of the CDR3 is 14 residues. Germline CDR1 is MNHNS and CDR2 is SASEGT. V was clipped by 6 bases and J by 3 bases, with 14 bases between them.

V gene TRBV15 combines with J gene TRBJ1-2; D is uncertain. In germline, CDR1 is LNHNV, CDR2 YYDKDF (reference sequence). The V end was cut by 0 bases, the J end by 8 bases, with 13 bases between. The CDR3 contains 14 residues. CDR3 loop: CATSRDTDRIGYTF. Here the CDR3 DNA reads TGTGCCACCAGCAGAGACACAGATCGGATAGGCTACACCTTC.

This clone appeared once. The CDR3 region has the DNA TGTGCCAGCAGCCAGGGGGGTAAGCCCCAGCATTTT. Its protein product is CASSQGGKPQHF. The chain combines TRBV25-1 with TRBJ1-5; 7 bases are shared with TRBD1. Trimming cost V 6 bases and J 8 bases; bases outside gene matches: 4. The CDR3 consists of 12 residues. Looked up from germline, CDR1 is MGHDK and CDR2 is SYGVNS.

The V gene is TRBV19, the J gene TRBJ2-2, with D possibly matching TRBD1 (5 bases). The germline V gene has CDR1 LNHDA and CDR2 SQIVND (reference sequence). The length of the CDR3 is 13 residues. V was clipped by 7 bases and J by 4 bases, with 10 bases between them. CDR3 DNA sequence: TGTGCCAGTATAGAAGGGGCCACCGGGGAGCTGTTTTTT. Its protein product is CASIEGATGELFF.

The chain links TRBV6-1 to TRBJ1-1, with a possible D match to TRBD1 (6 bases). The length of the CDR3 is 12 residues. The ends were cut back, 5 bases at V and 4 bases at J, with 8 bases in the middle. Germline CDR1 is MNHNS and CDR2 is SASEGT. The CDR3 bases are TGTGCCAGCAGTACAGGGATCACTGAAGCTTTCTTT. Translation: CASSTGITEAFF.

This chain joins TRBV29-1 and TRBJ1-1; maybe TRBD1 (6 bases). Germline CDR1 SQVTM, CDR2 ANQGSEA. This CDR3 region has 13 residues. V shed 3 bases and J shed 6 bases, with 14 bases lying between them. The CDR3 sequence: CSVEGETGPEAFF. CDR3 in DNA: TGCAGCGTTGAGGGGGAAACAGGGCCTGAAGCTTTCTTT.

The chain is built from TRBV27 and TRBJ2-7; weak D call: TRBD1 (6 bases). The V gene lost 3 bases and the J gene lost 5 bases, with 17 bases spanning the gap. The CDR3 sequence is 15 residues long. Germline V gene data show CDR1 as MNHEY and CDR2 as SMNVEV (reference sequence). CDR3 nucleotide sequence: TGTGCCAGCAGTTTGTCCCCAGGGGCAATGCACGAGCAGTACTTC. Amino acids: CASSLSPGAMHEQYF.

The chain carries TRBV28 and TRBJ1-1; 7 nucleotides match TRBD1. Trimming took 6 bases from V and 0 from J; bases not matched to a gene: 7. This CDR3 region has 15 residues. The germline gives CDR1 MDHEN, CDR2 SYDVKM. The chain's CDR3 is CASSTGVLLNTEAFF. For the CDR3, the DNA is TGTGCCAGCAGCACAGGGGTCCTCCTGAACACTGAAGCTTTCTTT. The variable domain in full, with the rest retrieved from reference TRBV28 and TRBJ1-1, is DVKVTQSSRYLVKRTGEKVFLECVQDMDHENMFWYRQDPGLGLRLIYFSYDVKMKEKGDIPEGYSVSREKKERFSLILESASTNQTSMYLCASSTGVLLNTEAFFGQGTRLTVV.

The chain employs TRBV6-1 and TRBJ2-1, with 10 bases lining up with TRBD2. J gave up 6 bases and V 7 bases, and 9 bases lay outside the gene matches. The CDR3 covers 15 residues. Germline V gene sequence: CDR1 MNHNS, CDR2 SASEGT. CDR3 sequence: CASNQPGLAFNEQFF. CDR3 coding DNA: TGTGCCAGCAACCAACCGGGACTAGCGTTCAATGAGCAGTTCTTC.

CDR3 sequence reads: CASSRNVGTGTYEQYF. CDR3 nucleotide sequence: TGTGCCAGCAGCCGCAATGTAGGGACAGGGACCTACGAGCAGTACTTC. This chain links TRBV28 with TRBJ2-7; TRBD1 matches 9 bases. Per the germline V gene, CDR1 is MDHEN and CDR2 is SYDVKM. This CDR3 is built from 16 residues. V lost 6 bases to trimming and J lost 2 bases; unmatched junction nucleotides: 11.